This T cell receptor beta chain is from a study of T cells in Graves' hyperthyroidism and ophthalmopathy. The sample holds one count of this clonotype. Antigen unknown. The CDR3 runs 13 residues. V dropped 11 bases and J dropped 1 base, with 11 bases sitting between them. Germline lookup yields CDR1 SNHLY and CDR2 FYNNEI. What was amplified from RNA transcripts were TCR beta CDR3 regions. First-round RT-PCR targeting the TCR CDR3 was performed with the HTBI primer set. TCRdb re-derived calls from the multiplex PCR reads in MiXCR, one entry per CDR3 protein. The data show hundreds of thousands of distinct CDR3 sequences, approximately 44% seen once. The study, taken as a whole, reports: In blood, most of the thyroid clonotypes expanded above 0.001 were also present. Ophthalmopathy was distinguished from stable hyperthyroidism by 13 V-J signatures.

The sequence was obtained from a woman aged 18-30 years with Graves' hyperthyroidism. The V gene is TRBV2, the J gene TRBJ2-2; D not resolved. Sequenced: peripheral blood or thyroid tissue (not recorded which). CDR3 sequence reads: CAGNAGNTGELFF. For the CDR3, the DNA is TGTGCCGGCAATGCAGGGAACACCGGGGAGCTGTTTTTT.